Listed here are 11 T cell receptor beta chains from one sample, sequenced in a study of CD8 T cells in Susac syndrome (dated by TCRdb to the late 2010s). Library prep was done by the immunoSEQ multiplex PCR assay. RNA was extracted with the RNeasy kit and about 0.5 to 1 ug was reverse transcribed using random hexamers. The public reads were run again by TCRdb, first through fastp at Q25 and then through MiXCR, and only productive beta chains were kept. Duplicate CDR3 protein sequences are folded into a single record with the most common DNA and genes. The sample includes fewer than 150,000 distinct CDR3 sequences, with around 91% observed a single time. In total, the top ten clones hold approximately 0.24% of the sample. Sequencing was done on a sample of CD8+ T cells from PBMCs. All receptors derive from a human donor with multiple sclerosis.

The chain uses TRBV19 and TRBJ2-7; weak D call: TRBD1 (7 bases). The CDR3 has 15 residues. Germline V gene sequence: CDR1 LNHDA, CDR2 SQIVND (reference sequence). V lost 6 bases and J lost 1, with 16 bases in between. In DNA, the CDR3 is TGTGCCAGTAGCTTTTCGGCAGGGGGGTCCTACGAGCAGTACTTC. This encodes CASSFSAGGSYEQYF.

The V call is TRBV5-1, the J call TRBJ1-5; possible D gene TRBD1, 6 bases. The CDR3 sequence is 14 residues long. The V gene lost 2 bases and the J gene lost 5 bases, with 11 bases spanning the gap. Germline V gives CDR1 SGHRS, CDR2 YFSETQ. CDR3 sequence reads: CASSLTGSDQPQHF. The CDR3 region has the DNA TGCGCCAGCAGCTTAACAGGGTCGGATCAGCCCCAGCATTTT.

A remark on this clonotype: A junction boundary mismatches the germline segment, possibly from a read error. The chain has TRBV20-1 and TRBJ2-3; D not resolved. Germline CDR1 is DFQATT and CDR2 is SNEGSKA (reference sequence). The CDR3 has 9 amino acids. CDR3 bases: TGCAGTGCTAGGAGGAACTTCCCCTTT. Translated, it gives CSARRNFPF.

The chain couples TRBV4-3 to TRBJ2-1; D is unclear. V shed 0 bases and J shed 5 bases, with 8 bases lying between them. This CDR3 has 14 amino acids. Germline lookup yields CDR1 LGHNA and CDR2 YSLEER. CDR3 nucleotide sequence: TGCGCCAGCAGCCAAGATCCCACAAACAATGAGCAGTTCTTC. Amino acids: CASSQDPTNNEQFF.

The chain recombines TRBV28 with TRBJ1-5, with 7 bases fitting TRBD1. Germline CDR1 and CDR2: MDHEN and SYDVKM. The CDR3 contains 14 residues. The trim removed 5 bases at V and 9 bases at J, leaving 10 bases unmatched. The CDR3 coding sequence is TGTGCCAGCAGTCCCGCGACAGGGATTTTGCCCCAGCATTTT. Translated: CASSPATGILPQHF. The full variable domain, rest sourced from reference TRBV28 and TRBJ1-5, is DVKVTQSSRYLVKRTGEKVFLECVQDMDHENMFWYRQDPGLGLRLIYFSYDVKMKEKGDIPEGYSVSREKKERFSLILESASTNQTSMYLCASSPATGILPQHFGDGTRLSIL.

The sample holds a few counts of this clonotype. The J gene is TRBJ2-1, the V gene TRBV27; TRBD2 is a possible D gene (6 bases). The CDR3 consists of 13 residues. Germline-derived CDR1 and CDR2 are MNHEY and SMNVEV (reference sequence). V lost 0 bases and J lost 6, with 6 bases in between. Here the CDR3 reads CASSLSSGNEQFF. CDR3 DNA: TGTGCCAGCAGTTTATCTAGCGGCAATGAGCAGTTCTTC.

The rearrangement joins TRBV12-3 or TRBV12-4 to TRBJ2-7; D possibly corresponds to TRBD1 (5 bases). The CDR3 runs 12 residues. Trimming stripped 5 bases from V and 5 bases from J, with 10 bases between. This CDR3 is CASSAGSDEQYF. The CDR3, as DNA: TGTGCCAGCAGTGCAGGGTCCGACGAGCAGTACTTC.

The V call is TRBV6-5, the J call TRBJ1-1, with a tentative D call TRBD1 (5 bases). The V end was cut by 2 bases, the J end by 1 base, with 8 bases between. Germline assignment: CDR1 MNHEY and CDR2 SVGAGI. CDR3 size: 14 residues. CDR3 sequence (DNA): TGTGCCAGCAGTTACGGGGCCCAGAACACTGAAGCTTTCTTT. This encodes CASSYGAQNTEAFF.

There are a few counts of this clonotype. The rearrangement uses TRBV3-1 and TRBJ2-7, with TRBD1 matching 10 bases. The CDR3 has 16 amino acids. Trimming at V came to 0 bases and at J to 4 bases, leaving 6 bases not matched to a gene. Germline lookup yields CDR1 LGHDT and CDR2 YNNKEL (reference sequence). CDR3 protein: CASSQEGTGDPYEQYF. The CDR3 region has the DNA TGTGCCAGCAGCCAAGAAGGGACAGGGGATCCGTACGAGCAGTACTTC.

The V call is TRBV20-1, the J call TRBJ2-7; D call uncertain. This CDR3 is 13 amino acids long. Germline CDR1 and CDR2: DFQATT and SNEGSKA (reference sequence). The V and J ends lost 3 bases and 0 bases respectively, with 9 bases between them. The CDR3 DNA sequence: TGCAGTGCTAGCCCCTCAAGCTCCTACGAGCAGTACTTC. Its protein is CSASPSSSYEQYF.

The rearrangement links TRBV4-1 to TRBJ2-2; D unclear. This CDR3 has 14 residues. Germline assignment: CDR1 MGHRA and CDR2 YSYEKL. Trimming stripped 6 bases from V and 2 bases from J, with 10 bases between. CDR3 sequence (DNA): TGCGCCAGCAGACTTCACGGAAACACCGGGGAGCTGTTTTTT. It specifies CASRLHGNTGELFF.